The 31 T cell receptor beta chains below come from one sample, sequenced in a study of blood T cell repertoires in COVID-19. Libraries were prepared by immunoSEQ multiplex PCR; TCRdb keeps only in-frame clonotypes and omits some of them. The repertoire consists of around 300,000 clones, with roughly 88% occurring once and the leading ten covering 1.5% to 2%. Sequences were obtained from peripheral blood. Receptors were obtained from a woman between 25 and 40 years old with COVID-19, enrolled during active disease.

The chain carries TRBV11-3 and TRBJ2-1, with 8 bases lining up with TRBD2. The trim removed 4 bases at V and 11 bases at J, leaving 13 bases unmatched. Germline loops: CDR1 SGHNT, CDR2 YENEEA. This CDR3 has 15 amino acids. The CDR3 DNA reads as TGTGCCAGCAGCTATATACAGGTCGCGGGGGGCAAGCAGTTCTTC. As protein: CASSYIQVAGGKQFF.

The chain is built from TRBV6-1 and TRBJ1-4; D unresolved. The germline V gene encodes CDR1 MNHNS and CDR2 SASEGT. V was trimmed by 1 base and J by 0 bases, leaving 12 bases between them. This CDR3 region has 17 residues. For the CDR3, the DNA is TGTGCCAGCAGTGAAGGGATAGCTTCTGCAACTAATGAAAAACTGTTTTTT. Protein sequence: CASSEGIASATNEKLFF.

In nucleotides, the CDR3 is TGTGCCAGCAGCTTGGGGCGGGGGGCGAACTATGGCTACACCTTC. Translated: CASSLGRGANYGYTF. V usage is TRBV5-4 and J usage is TRBJ1-2, with a possible D match to TRBD1 (6 bases). CDR1 SGHNT and CDR2 YYREEE come from the germline V gene (reference sequence). The length of the CDR3 is 15 residues. V was shortened by 0 bases and J by 2 bases, with 11 bases between the two germline ends.

This chain connects TRBV12-3 or TRBV12-4 to TRBJ2-1, with D perhaps TRBD1 (6 bases). This CDR3 region has 12 residues. Trimming took off 5 bases at V and 9 bases at J, with 11 bases between the two ends. Written as DNA, the CDR3 is TGTGCCAGCAGTCAGGGGTCCCGTGAGCAGTTCTTC. It translates to CASSQGSREQFF.

This chain uses TRBV19 with TRBJ1-1; tentative D call: TRBD1 (5 bases). V lost 3 bases and J 4 bases, leaving 15 bases between the germline ends. Looked up from germline, CDR1 is LNHDA and CDR2 is SQIVND (reference sequence). The CDR3 consists of 15 residues. CDR3 bases: TGTGCCAGTAGTATGCCGGGAGGGGTGGTCACTGAAGCTTTCTTT. This encodes CASSMPGGVVTEAFF.

The chain uses TRBV7-6 and TRBJ1-1, with D possibly being TRBD1 (5 bases). This CDR3 contains 14 residues. V gave up 1 base and J gave up 1 base, with 7 bases separating them. Germline assignment: CDR1 SGHVS and CDR2 FNYEAQ. CDR3 in amino acids: CASSLGQGNTEAFF. The CDR3 DNA sequence: TGTGCCAGCAGCTTAGGGCAGGGGAACACTGAAGCTTTCTTT.

CDR3 in amino acids: CARGTRQGAYEQYF. The CDR3 nucleotides are TGTGCCAGGGGAACGCGGCAGGGGGCCTACGAGCAGTACTTC. The genes are TRBV5-5 and TRBJ2-7, with 7 bases identical to TRBD1. Germline trimming cut 8 bases from V and 2 bases from J; bases unmatched to any gene: 10. Germline CDR1 reads SGHKS; CDR2 reads YYEKEE (reference sequence). The length of the CDR3 is 14 residues.

The chain combines TRBV19 with TRBJ2-1; TRBD1 aligns across 12 bases. The trim removed 4 bases at V and 5 bases at J, leaving 9 bases unmatched. This CDR3 comprises 17 residues. Germline values: CDR1 LNHDA, CDR2 SQIVND (reference sequence). CDR3 bases: TGTGCCAGTAGTACGGGACAGGGGGCGGGTGAGAACAATGAGCAGTTCTTC. Protein product: CASSTGQGAGENNEQFF.

This chain joins TRBV4-2 and TRBJ1-4; D might be TRBD1 (6 bases). V lost 4 bases and J 5 bases, leaving 17 bases between the germline ends. The CDR3 contains 16 residues. The germline V gene encodes CDR1 LGHNA and CDR2 YNFKEQ. The chain's CDR3 is CASSPYGGQPNEKLFF. In DNA form, the CDR3 reads TGTGCCAGCAGCCCCTACGGGGGGCAGCCCAATGAAAAACTGTTTTTT.

The chain joins TRBV3-1 (or the pseudogene TRBV3-2) to TRBJ1-1, with D unresolved. V gave up 5 bases and J gave up 0 bases, with 16 bases separating them. The CDR3 is made up of 16 amino acids. Germline loops: CDR1 LGHDT, CDR2 YNNKEL (reference sequence). DNA for the CDR3: TGTGCCAGCAGCTTCGCAGCAGGTACCTTGAACACTGAAGCTTTCTTT. It translates to CASSFAAGTLNTEAFF.

The V and J genes are TRBV6-6 and TRBJ1-3; 7 bases match TRBD1. V dropped 6 bases and J dropped 4; count of bases not matched to a gene: 6. The CDR3 is made up of 14 amino acids. Germline assignment: CDR1 MNHNY and CDR2 SVGAGI (reference sequence). DNA for the CDR3: TGTGCCAGCAGCCTGACAGGGACCGGAAACACCATATATTTT. It yields the protein CASSLTGTGNTIYF.

The chain joins TRBV4-2 to TRBJ1-3; 7 positions match TRBD1. V lost 0 bases and J lost 9; bases outside the gene matches: 2. Germline V lookup: CDR1 LGHNA, CDR2 YNFKEQ. CDR3 length equals 13 residues. The CDR3 DNA reads as TGTGCCAGCAGCCAAGATCGACAGGGCACCATATATTTT. Encoded protein: CASSQDRQGTIYF.

V gene TRBV3-1 (or the pseudogene TRBV3-2) combines with J gene TRBJ2-2, with TRBD1 as a possible D gene (5 bases). The germline CDR1 and CDR2 sequences are LGHDT and YNNKEL (reference sequence). The CDR3 length is 15 residues. V dropped 5 bases and J dropped 1 base, with 11 bases sitting between them. The CDR3 DNA reads as TGTGCCAGCAGCGTAGGGGTCCTGAACACCGGGGAGCTGTTTTTT. It codes for CASSVGVLNTGELFF.

The chain couples TRBV5-1 to TRBJ2-5; possibly TRBD1 for D (5 bases). Germline V gene data show CDR1 as SGHRS and CDR2 as YFSETQ. Trimming took off 0 bases at V and 5 bases at J, with 11 bases between the two ends. The CDR3 runs 14 residues. This CDR3 reads CASSLVGPRETQYF. CDR3 coding DNA: TGCGCCAGCAGCTTGGTGGGGCCGCGTGAGACCCAGTACTTC.

This chain links TRBV5-6 with TRBJ1-2; D is uncertain. Germline CDR1 is SGHDT and CDR2 is YYEEEE. Trimming left V 0 bases short and J 1 base short, with 4 bases between. The CDR3 consists of 13 residues. The CDR3 DNA follows: TGTGCCAGCAGCTTGGAACTTAACTATGGCTACACCTTC. It is translated as CASSLELNYGYTF.

This chain uses TRBV5-1 with TRBJ2-4; TRBD1 aligns across 10 bases. Germline CDR1 is SGHRS and CDR2 is YFSETQ. There are 19 residues in the CDR3. V shed 4 bases and J 0 bases; nucleotides not matched to a gene: 13. CDR3 in amino acids: CASSLVGTGDLLAKNIQYF. In DNA form, the CDR3 reads TGCGCCAGCAGCCTTGTAGGGACAGGGGACCTCCTAGCCAAAAACATTCAGTACTTC. The whole variable domain, filled in from reference TRBV5-1 and TRBJ2-4, reads KAGVTQTPRYLIKTRGQQVTLSCSPISGHRSVSWYQQTPGQGLQFLFEYFSETQRNKGNFPGRFSGRQFSNSRSEMNVSTLELGDSALYLCASSLVGTGDLLAKNIQYFGAGTRLSVL.

This chain links TRBV4-2 with TRBJ1-5; a weak D match, TRBD1 (6 bases). This CDR3 spans 15 amino acids. Germline CDR1 LGHNA, CDR2 YNFKEQ. Trimming took 0 bases from V and 5 from J, leaving 11 bases between them. CDR3 bases: TGTGCCAGCAGCCAAGATCGTCAGGGGTATCAGCCCCAGCATTTT. Translated, it gives CASSQDRQGYQPQHF.

The chain employs TRBV28 and TRBJ1-3; a weak D match, TRBD1 (5 bases). The germline V gene encodes CDR1 MDHEN and CDR2 SYDVKM. The V end was cut by 6 bases, the J end by 2 bases, with 14 bases between. The CDR3 length is 15 residues. For the CDR3, the DNA is TGTGCCAGCAGGTTTAGGAGGGGAACTGGAAACACCATATATTTT. Residues: CASRFRRGTGNTIYF. Full variable domain (missing parts from reference TRBV28 and TRBJ1-3): DVKVTQSSRYLVKRTGEKVFLECVQDMDHENMFWYRQDPGLGLRLIYFSYDVKMKEKGDIPEGYSVSREKKERFSLILESASTNQTSMYLCASRFRRGTGNTIYFGEGSWLTVV.

V and J are TRBV5-1 and TRBJ1-2, with 8 positions matching TRBD1. The V gene end was trimmed by 0 bases and the J gene end by 8 bases; junction bases not matched to a gene: 12. CDR3 length: 16 residues. In germline, CDR1 is SGHRS, CDR2 YFSETQ. CDR3 in DNA: TGCGCCAGCAGCTTGGAAACTTGGACAGGGAGTCAAGGCTACACCTTC. This encodes CASSLETWTGSQGYTF.

Only a few counts were recorded for this clone. The rearrangement joins TRBV30 to TRBJ1-2; 8 positions match TRBD1. The CDR3 has 13 amino acids. V shed 8 bases and J 4 bases; nucleotides not matched to a gene: 9. CDR1 is GTSNPN, CDR2 SVGIG, per germline (reference sequence). CDR3 residues: CAGGTGAFYGYTF. The CDR3 DNA reads TGTGCCGGCGGGACAGGAGCCTTCTATGGCTACACCTTC.

The rearrangement links TRBV6-2 or TRBV6-3 to TRBJ1-1; TRBD1 is a possible D gene (6 bases). Germline V gives CDR1 MNHEY, CDR2 SVGEGT. The V end was cut by 5 bases, the J end by 2 bases, with 18 bases between. The CDR3 covers 16 residues. In DNA form, the CDR3 reads TGTGCCAGCAGTCTCGGGACAAGGAGGTTAAACACTGAAGCTTTCTTT. Protein: CASSLGTRRLNTEAFF.

The chain is built from TRBV6-5 and TRBJ1-1; no clear D. The germline V and J ends were trimmed by 2 bases and 2 bases, with 15 bases remaining between them. The V gene's germline CDR1 is MNHEY and CDR2 SVGAGI. The CDR3 runs to 16 residues. CDR3 nucleotides: TGTGCCAGCAGTTACGGGAGGCTAGGACCCAACACTGAAGCTTTCTTT. Protein product: CASSYGRLGPNTEAFF.

This chain uses TRBV12-3 or TRBV12-4 with TRBJ2-3; maybe TRBD2 (6 bases). CDR3 size: 13 residues. The V end was cut by 5 bases, the J end by 5 bases, with 11 bases between. The CDR3 DNA reads TGTGCCAGCAGTCGCACCGGGGGAGATACGCAGTATTTT. Protein sequence: CASSRTGGDTQYF.

V is TRBV12-3 or TRBV12-4 and J is TRBJ1-1; D remains unclear. V gave up 2 bases and J gave up 5 bases, with 6 bases separating them. There are 12 residues in the CDR3. The CDR3 DNA reads TGTGCCAGCAGTTTATACGGGACTGAAGCTTTCTTT. Protein sequence: CASSLYGTEAFF.

The chain recombines TRBV6-5 with TRBJ1-3, with 7 bases lining up with TRBD1. Germline assignment: CDR1 MNHEY and CDR2 SVGAGI. Losses at the gene ends were 6 bases for V and 4 bases for J; bases not matched to a gene: 9. The CDR3 has 15 amino acids. The CDR3 nucleotides are TGTGCCAGCAGCCCCACAGGGGCTGAAGGAAACACCATATATTTT. This translates into CASSPTGAEGNTIYF.

V usage is TRBV6-2 or TRBV6-3 and J usage is TRBJ2-7; D might be TRBD2 (5 bases). The length of the CDR3 is 11 residues. Per the germline V gene, CDR1 is MNHEY and CDR2 is SVGEGT. V was trimmed by 5 bases and J by 10 bases, leaving 12 bases between them. The CDR3 nucleotides read TGTGCCAGCAGTAACGCTGGGAGACAGTACTTC. This translates into CASSNAGRQYF.

The V call is TRBV5-5, the J call TRBJ1-5; the match to TRBD1 covers 7 bases. With V trimmed by 2 bases and J by 7 bases, 3 bases remained unmatched. Germline values: CDR1 SGHKS, CDR2 YYEKEE (reference sequence). CDR3 length: 13 amino acids. The DNA of the CDR3 is TGTGCCAGCAGCTTAACAGGGGTACAGCCCCAGCATTTT. Protein product: CASSLTGVQPQHF.

This clone was detected only once. The rearrangement joins TRBV2 to TRBJ2-1; tentative D call: TRBD2 (7 bases). The CDR3 extends over 14 amino acids. V shed 6 bases and J shed 4 bases, with 13 bases lying between them. Germline CDR1 reads SNHLY; CDR2 reads FYNNEI. In DNA form, the CDR3 reads TGTGCCAGCAGCCGGGGGGCCCCTTACAATGAGCAGTTCTTC. It encodes CASSRGAPYNEQFF.

The chain employs TRBV7-9 and TRBJ1-2; 8 bases are shared with TRBD1. The V segment lost 5 bases and the J segment 6 bases; nucleotides outside the gene matches: 11. This CDR3 spans 15 amino acids. CDR1 and CDR2 from the germline V gene are SEHNR and FQNEAQ (reference sequence). CDR3: CASSPYTGRGHGYTF. CDR3 in DNA: TGTGCCAGCAGCCCATATACGGGCAGGGGGCATGGCTACACCTTC.

V gene TRBV6-5 combines with J gene TRBJ2-1, with TRBD2 matching over 15 bases. V was pared by 0 bases and J by 15 bases, with 9 bases of the junction left unmatched. The germline CDR1 and CDR2 sequences are MNHEY and SVGAGI. The CDR3 runs 16 residues. CDR3 region: CASSYSASGLAGGLFF. The CDR3 DNA reads TGTGCCAGCAGTTACTCCGCCTCTGGACTAGCGGGGGGGCTGTTCTTC.

The J gene is TRBJ1-2, the V gene TRBV12-3 or TRBV12-4, with 8 bases aligning to TRBD1. CDR3 length: 13 amino acids. V lost 6 bases and J lost 8; bases outside the gene matches: 8. The CDR3 DNA follows: TGTGCCAGCAGCTTAAACAGGGGGTTGGGCTACACCTTC. Protein product: CASSLNRGLGYTF.